This paragraph covers one TCR beta chain sequence. These data come from a study of T cells after yellow fever vaccination. The overall study: Each low-cell-number fraction was prepared by means of SMART-Seq v4 Ultra Low Input.

As TCR cDNA was made by 5'RACE template switching, a universal primer site and UMIs were added. From the 5' RACE reads, TCRdb called clonotypes with MiXCR, one entry per CDR3 protein. The table includes 160,000 or so distinct CDR3 sequences, 5.5% to 7.5% detected once. CDR1 and CDR2 (germline): MNHEY, SVGEGT. V lost 6 bases, J lost 5 bases, and 7 bases lay in between. The CDR3 is 11 residues long. The chain combines TRBV6-2 or TRBV6-3 with TRBJ1-2, with D unresolved. This receptor was identified in a man younger than 35 who received the YFV17D yellow fever vaccine. This sample comprised CD4+ T cells sorted from PBMCs, obtained 4 to 6 days after the first yellow fever vaccination. Here the CDR3 reads CASSLDYGYTF. In nucleotides, the CDR3 is TGTGCCAGCAGCCTGGATTATGGCTACACCTTC.